One sample yielded the 10 T cell receptor beta chains listed below, sequenced in a study of blood T cell repertoires in COVID-19. Here immunoSEQ multiplex PCR was the method, and the copy in TCRdb shows in-frame clones only, minus some. The table records 110,000 to 150,000 clones, approximately 80% of them present only once. The sequencing sample was made of peripheral blood. These receptors originate from a human donor in a cohort sampled during active COVID-19.

The chain carries TRBV27 and TRBJ2-5; D is unresolved. The germline V and J ends were trimmed by 3 bases and 5 bases, with 13 bases remaining between them. The CDR3 is 14 residues long. Germline V lookup: CDR1 MNHEY, CDR2 SMNVEV (reference sequence). DNA for the CDR3: TGTGCCAGCAGTTTTACATCGCCCTTCGAGACCCAGTACTTC. This codes for CASSFTSPFETQYF.

This chain uses TRBV27 with TRBJ1-4; TRBD1 agrees at 10 bases. Germline CDR1 is MNHEY and CDR2 is SMNVEV (reference sequence). The CDR3 totals 15 residues. V was pared by 6 bases and J by 7 bases, with 8 bases of the junction left unmatched. CDR3 residues: CASRTDRGLGEKLFF. The CDR3 coding sequence is TGTGCCAGCAGGACCGACAGGGGGCTGGGTGAAAAACTGTTTTTT. The full variable domain, completed using reference TRBV27 and TRBJ1-4, is EAQVTQNPRYLITVTGKKLTVTCSQNMNHEYMSWYRQDPGLGLRQIYYSMNVEVTDKGDVPEGYKVSRKEKRNFPLILESPSPNQTSLYFCASRTDRGLGEKLFFGSGTQLSVL.

This clone was found a few times. The chain links TRBV28 to TRBJ2-4, with 8 bases matching TRBD2. This CDR3 comprises 15 residues. The V segment lost 6 bases and the J segment 0 bases; nucleotides outside the gene matches: 4. In germline, CDR1 is MDHEN, CDR2 SYDVKM. The CDR3 bases are TGTGCCAGCAGCCCTAGCGGGTCAGCCAAAAACATTCAGTACTTC. Protein product: CASSPSGSAKNIQYF.

V usage is TRBV30 and J usage is TRBJ2-1; TRBD2 matches 7 bases. The CDR3 is 13 amino acids. Unmatched junction bases numbered 11, after V lost 3 bases and J lost 12 bases. CDR1 is GTSNPN and CDR2 is SVGIG in the germline V gene (reference sequence). CDR3 in DNA: TGTGCCTGGAGAGTTAGCGGGTTGGGGGGGCAGTTCTTC. This codes for CAWRVSGLGGQFF.

The chain couples TRBV7-8 to TRBJ2-3; 10 bases map to TRBD1. This CDR3 spans 16 amino acids. V was pared by 6 bases and J by 2 bases, with 8 bases of the junction left unmatched. Germline CDR1 is SGHVS and CDR2 is FQNEAQ. The CDR3 is CASSFLTGGFTDTQYF. The DNA of the CDR3 is TGTGCCAGCAGTTTCCTGACAGGGGGCTTCACAGATACGCAGTATTTT.

This clone was picked up one time. This chain uses TRBV18 with TRBJ1-3; D gene unclear. With 5 bases removed from V and 3 bases from J, the gap between germline ends came to 8 bases. Germline V gene data show CDR1 as KGHSH and CDR2 as LQKENI. The CDR3 has 13 residues. The CDR3 loop reads CASSRTDGNTIYF. CDR3 bases: TGTGCCAGCTCAAGAACAGATGGAAACACCATATATTTT.

This clone was seen more than once but under ten times. The chain is built from TRBV27 and TRBJ1-1; D is possibly TRBD1 (5 bases). V was cut by 10 bases and J by 1 base, with 22 bases left in between. Germline V CDR1 and CDR2: MNHEY, SMNVEV (reference sequence). This CDR3 has 16 residues. CDR3: CATCSLGRGGNTEAFF. CDR3 nucleotide sequence: TGTGCCACCTGCTCCCTCGGGAGGGGCGGGAACACTGAAGCTTTCTTT.

The chain has TRBV7-6 and TRBJ1-2; 7 bases fit TRBD1. The V segment lost 6 bases and the J segment 3 bases; nucleotides outside the gene matches: 10. The CDR3 consists of 15 residues. From germline, CDR1 is SGHVS and CDR2 FNYEAQ. CDR3 coding DNA: TGTGCCAGCAGGAGACTGGGACAGAATTACTATGGCTACACCTTC. This encodes CASRRLGQNYYGYTF. Supplemented by reference TRBV7-6 and TRBJ1-2, the full variable domain reads GAGVSQSPRYKVTKRGQDVALRCDPISGHVSLYWYRQALGQGPEFLTYFNYEAQQDKSGLPNDRFSAERPEGSISTLTIQRTEQRDSAMYRCASRRLGQNYYGYTFGSGTRLTVV.

The rearrangement links TRBV6-5 to TRBJ2-1, with 9 positions matching TRBD1. Trimming took 6 bases from V and 4 from J; bases not matched to a gene: 7. Germline V gives CDR1 MNHEY, CDR2 SVGAGI. The CDR3 extends over 15 amino acids. CDR3 bases: TGTGCCAGCAGGAGTCCCGGGACAGGGTACAATGAGCAGTTCTTC. Its protein is CASRSPGTGYNEQFF.

The chain links TRBV29-1 to TRBJ1-1, with 8 bases lining up with TRBD1. CDR1 is SQVTM and CDR2 is ANQGSEA in the germline V gene. V was pared by 6 bases and J by 2 bases, with 8 bases of the junction left unmatched. The CDR3 covers 14 residues. The CDR3 region has the DNA TGCAGCGTGTTTCAGACAGGGGCCAACACTGAAGCTTTCTTT. It yields the protein CSVFQTGANTEAFF.